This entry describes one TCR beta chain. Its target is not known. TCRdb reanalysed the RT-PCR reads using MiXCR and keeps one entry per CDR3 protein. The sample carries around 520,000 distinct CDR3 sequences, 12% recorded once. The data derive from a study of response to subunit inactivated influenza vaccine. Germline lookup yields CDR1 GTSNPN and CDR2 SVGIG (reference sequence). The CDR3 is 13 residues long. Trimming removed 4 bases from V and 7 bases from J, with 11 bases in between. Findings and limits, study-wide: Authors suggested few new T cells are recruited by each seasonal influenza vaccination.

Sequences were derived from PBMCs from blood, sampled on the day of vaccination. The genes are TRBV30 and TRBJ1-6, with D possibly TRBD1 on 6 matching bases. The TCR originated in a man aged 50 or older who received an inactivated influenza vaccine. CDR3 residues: CAWTATGNSPLHF. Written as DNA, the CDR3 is TGTGCCTGGACCGCAACAGGGAATTCACCCCTCCACTTT.